These 25 T cell receptor beta chains were sequenced from one sample in a study of cytomegalovirus exposure and HLA in healthy donors. Generated by immunoSEQ multiplex PCR, the TCRdb table keeps only in-frame clones and is missing some. The sample comprises about 280,000 clones, over 75% of which are singletons, and roughly 1% rests with the top ten. The specimen sequenced was PBMCs. The source of these receptors is a woman in her late teens or twenties in good health and CMV-seronegative.

This clone was observed a few times. The V call is TRBV5-1, the J call TRBJ1-2; TRBD1 might be the D (6 bases). V lost 1 base, J lost 4 bases, and 20 bases lay in between. CDR3 size: 17 residues. Looked up from germline, CDR1 is SGHRS and CDR2 is YFSETQ. CDR3 sequence (DNA): TGCGCCAGCAGCTTGTGGGGGCAGGGCGCGAAAACCTATGGCTACACCTTC. It is translated as CASSLWGQGAKTYGYTF.

The chain has TRBV9 and TRBJ2-3; TRBD1 aligns across 7 bases. CDR1 and CDR2 (germline): SGDLS, YYNGEE. V shed 4 bases and J 1 base; nucleotides not matched to a gene: 12. This CDR3 is 17 amino acids long. The CDR3 sequence is CASSFRQGLTGTDTQYF. For the CDR3, the DNA is TGTGCCAGCAGCTTTCGACAGGGCCTCACCGGCACAGATACGCAGTATTTT. Based on the CDR3 plus reference TRBV9 and TRBJ2-3, the full variable domain is DSGVTQTPKHLITATGQRVTLRCSPRSGDLSVYWYQQSLDQGLQFLIQYYNGEERAKGNILERFSAQQFPDLHSELNLSSLELGDSALYFCASSFRQGLTGTDTQYFGPGTRLTVL.

This rearrangement joins TRBV5-6 to TRBJ2-3; D not certain. The V gene's germline CDR1 is SGHDT and CDR2 YYEEEE. V was trimmed by 1 base and J by 4 bases, leaving 10 bases between them. The CDR3 extends over 14 amino acids. As DNA, the CDR3 is TGTGCCAGCAGCTTGCTATTCTTGCCAGATACGCAGTATTTT. Translation gives CASSLLFLPDTQYF.

The chain combines TRBV14 with TRBJ2-1; unclear D gene. This CDR3 comprises 15 residues. Germline CDR1 and CDR2: SGHDN and FVKESK. V gave up 2 bases and J gave up 5 bases, with 13 bases separating them. The CDR3 loop reads CASSQHRATDNEQFF. The CDR3 coding sequence is TGTGCCAGCAGCCAACATCGTGCTACTGACAATGAGCAGTTCTTC.

The V gene is TRBV5-4, the J gene TRBJ2-1; TRBD2 aligns across 10 bases. CDR1 is SGHNT, CDR2 YYREEE, per germline (reference sequence). The V segment lost 5 bases and the J segment 6 bases; nucleotides outside the gene matches: 11. The CDR3 extends over 16 amino acids. CDR3 nucleotide sequence: TGTGCCAGCAGTCTTCCAGGGCTAGCGGGAGCCAATGAGCAGTTCTTC. Translating it yields CASSLPGLAGANEQFF.

The table lists this clone with a count of one. The gene calls are TRBV28 and TRBJ2-7; 12 positions match TRBD2. The CDR3 loop spans 16 amino acids. Trimming at V came to 5 bases and at J to 2 bases, leaving 7 bases not matched to a gene. Per germline, CDR1 MDHEN and CDR2 SYDVKM. The CDR3 loop is CASSPGLAGKTYEQYF. For the CDR3, the DNA is TGTGCCAGCAGTCCGGGACTAGCGGGCAAGACCTACGAGCAGTACTTC.

The chain combines TRBV6-5 with TRBJ1-2, with 7 nucleotides matching TRBD1. The ends lost 1 base at V and 2 bases at J; junction bases unmatched: 7. The CDR3 has 16 residues. From germline, CDR1 is MNHEY and CDR2 SVGAGI. This CDR3 is CASSYFRGKANYGYTF. DNA for the CDR3: TGTGCCAGCAGTTACTTCAGGGGGAAGGCCAACTATGGCTACACCTTC.

This clone was seen just once. The chain employs TRBV2 and TRBJ1-4; 10 nucleotides match TRBD1. CDR3 length: 14 residues. The V and J ends lost 8 bases and 6 bases, in that order; junction bases with no gene match: 6. Per germline, CDR1 SNHLY and CDR2 FYNNEI. The CDR3 loop is CASVGQGDYEKLFF. For the CDR3, the DNA is TGTGCCAGCGTCGGACAGGGGGACTATGAAAAACTGTTTTTT.

The rearrangement links TRBV6-5 to TRBJ2-2; 7 nucleotides line up with TRBD2. Germline trimming cut 0 bases from V and 5 bases from J; bases unmatched to any gene: 6. This CDR3 has 16 amino acids. Germline loops: CDR1 MNHEY, CDR2 SVGAGI. The CDR3 protein is CASSYSRGSGTGELFF. The CDR3 DNA reads as TGTGCCAGCAGTTACTCTCGCGGGAGTGGGACCGGGGAGCTGTTTTTT.

This clone was seen a few times. This chain links TRBV9 with TRBJ1-2, with D possibly matching TRBD1 (6 bases). CDR1 SGDLS and CDR2 YYNGEE come from the germline V gene. This CDR3 contains 16 residues. V lost 1 base and J 8 bases, leaving 21 bases between the germline ends. CDR3 loop: CASSVTAPDSAGGYTF. For the CDR3, the DNA is TGTGCCAGCAGCGTAACGGCCCCGGACAGTGCTGGCGGCTACACCTTC.

The chain combines TRBV5-4 with TRBJ2-6; D remains ambiguous. V was pared by 0 bases and J by 4 bases, with 8 bases between. Germline CDR1 is SGHNT and CDR2 is YYREEE (reference sequence). The CDR3 spans 15 residues. CDR3 in DNA: TGTGCCAGCAGCTTGGGTGGGCGAGGGGCCAACGTCCTGACTTTC. It codes for CASSLGGRGANVLTF.

The chain employs TRBV27 and TRBJ2-5; 12 nucleotides agree with TRBD2. The germline CDR1 and CDR2 sequences are MNHEY and SMNVEV (reference sequence). The CDR3 totals 16 residues. V lost 7 bases and J lost 4; bases outside the gene matches: 10. The CDR3 sequence: CASTSVLAGGRETQYF. The CDR3 bases are TGTGCCAGCACCTCAGTACTAGCGGGAGGACGAGAGACCCAGTACTTC.

V gene TRBV28 combines with J gene TRBJ1-5; 10 positions match TRBD1. Germline V lookup: CDR1 MDHEN, CDR2 SYDVKM. This CDR3 spans 16 amino acids. V gave up 6 bases and J gave up 1 base; unmatched junction bases: 6. CDR3 in DNA: TGTGCCAGCAGAATTAGACAGGGGGCAAGCAATCAGCCCCAGCATTTT. Its translation: CASRIRQGASNQPQHF.

The chain is built from TRBV29-1 and TRBJ2-7; 7 bases match TRBD1. Germline CDR1 reads SQVTM; CDR2 reads ANQGSEA. The CDR3 has 12 amino acids. Trimming at V came to 4 bases and at J to 3 bases, leaving 3 bases not matched to a gene. The CDR3 DNA follows: TGCAGCGTTGGGGACAGAGGCTACGAGCAGTACTTC. Amino acid sequence: CSVGDRGYEQYF.

The V and J genes are TRBV25-1 and TRBJ1-5; 7 bases map to TRBD1. CDR1 MGHDK and CDR2 SYGVNS come from the germline V gene. There are 13 residues in the CDR3. Trimming at V came to 1 base and at J to 13 bases, leaving 7 bases not matched to a gene. The CDR3 loop is CASSEWGTDLQHF. CDR3 coding DNA: TGTGCCAGCAGTGAATGGGGGACAGACCTACAGCATTTT.

The V and J genes are TRBV7-8 and TRBJ1-5; no clear D gene. Deletions cut 4 bases from V and 4 bases from J, with 11 bases between. The CDR3 extends over 14 amino acids. Germline lookup yields CDR1 SGHVS and CDR2 FQNEAQ. CDR3 sequence reads: CASSSGSENQPQHF. The CDR3 bases are TGTGCCAGCAGCTCGGGTTCCGAAAATCAGCCCCAGCATTTT.

The chain uses TRBV2 and TRBJ1-3, with a weak D call TRBD1 (6 bases). The CDR3 covers 14 residues. V shed 4 bases and J shed 2 bases, with 9 bases lying between them. Germline CDR1 reads SNHLY; CDR2 reads FYNNEI. The CDR3 spells CASSGQVTGNTIYF. In nucleotides, the CDR3 is TGTGCCAGCAGTGGACAGGTCACTGGAAACACCATATATTTT. Full variable domain (rest looked up from reference TRBV2 and TRBJ1-3): EPEVTQTPSHQVTQMGQEVILRCVPISNHLYFYWYRQILGQKVEFLVSFYNNEISEKSEIFDDQFSVERPDGSNFTLKIRSTKLEDSAMYFCASSGQVTGNTIYFGEGSWLTVV.

The chain uses TRBV28 and TRBJ1-2, with TRBD1 matching 8 bases. CDR1 and CDR2 (germline): MDHEN, SYDVKM. The junction had 8 bases not matched to a gene; V was cut back by 3 bases and J by 2 bases. This CDR3 has 16 amino acids. CDR3 region: CASSFQGAQANYGYTF. The CDR3 region has the DNA TGTGCCAGCAGTTTTCAGGGGGCGCAAGCGAACTATGGCTACACCTTC.

J is TRBJ1-6 and V is TRBV30, with D possibly being TRBD1 (5 bases). V lost 5 bases and J 6 bases, leaving 17 bases between the germline ends. This CDR3 has 15 residues. CDR1 GTSNPN and CDR2 SVGIG come from the germline V gene (reference sequence). The CDR3 region is CAWGPVAGFNSPLHF. The CDR3 DNA reads TGTGCCTGGGGACCCGTGGCAGGGTTTAATTCACCCCTCCACTTT.

The chain carries TRBV6-5 and TRBJ1-2, with 10 bases fitting TRBD1. CDR1 is MNHEY and CDR2 is SVGAGI in the germline V gene. The CDR3 sequence is 15 residues long. V was clipped by 0 bases and J by 4 bases; unmatched bases: 2. The CDR3 loop reads CASSYSGQGRYGYTF. The CDR3 DNA sequence: TGTGCCAGCAGTTACTCGGGACAGGGGCGCTATGGCTACACCTTC.

The chain uses TRBV4-2 and TRBJ2-1; tentative D call: TRBD1 (7 bases). V shed 0 bases and J shed 3 bases, with 12 bases lying between them. CDR3 size: 16 residues. CDR1 is LGHNA, CDR2 YNFKEQ, per germline. The chain's CDR3 is CASSQDRQGGYNEQFF. For the CDR3, the DNA is TGTGCCAGCAGCCAAGATCGGCAGGGGGGCTACAATGAGCAGTTCTTC.

The CDR3 spells CASSERLAGTGNEQFF. In nucleotides, the CDR3 is TGTGCCAGCTCAGAGAGACTAGCGGGAACGGGGAATGAGCAGTTCTTC. The chain links TRBV18 to TRBJ2-1; TRBD2 matches at 11 bases. CDR1 and CDR2 (germline): KGHSH, LQKENI. V trimming: 5 bases; J trimming: 7 bases; junction bases outside the gene matches: 10. The CDR3 covers 16 residues.

The J gene is TRBJ2-3, the V gene TRBV9; 8 bases line up with TRBD1. Germline assignment: CDR1 SGDLS and CDR2 YYNGEE. Trimming removed 3 bases from V and 6 bases from J; junction bases left unmatched: 3. CDR3 length: 13 amino acids. The CDR3 reads CASSEGQVDTQYF. The CDR3 nucleotides read TGTGCCAGCAGCGAGGGACAGGTTGATACGCAGTATTTT.

For this clone: One end of the junction does not line up with germline, which may come from a read error. The rearrangement uses TRBV9 and TRBJ2-6; a possible D gene is TRBD1 (5 bases). The germline V gene has CDR1 SGDLS and CDR2 YYNGEE. The CDR3 runs 14 residues. DNA of the CDR3: TGTGCCAGCAGCGGGGGCTCTTGGGCCAACGTCCTGACTTTC. It yields the protein CASSGGSWANVLTF.

This chain joins TRBV4-1 and TRBJ2-7; 8 nucleotides match TRBD1. With 5 bases clipped from V and 4 bases from J, the junction kept 4 bases outside the gene matches. The CDR3 length is 13 residues. Per germline, CDR1 MGHRA and CDR2 YSYEKL. The CDR3 DNA follows: TGCGCCAGCAGCTTAGGGACAGGATACGAGCAGTACTTC. Amino acids: CASSLGTGYEQYF.